What follows are 22 T cell receptor beta chains derived from one specimen sequenced in a study of control samples from healthy donors and cancer patients. The assay was immunoSEQ multiplex PCR, and TCRdb's table has in-frame clones only and misses some. In the table there are around 200,000 clones, 85% to 95% of which are singletons. The sequenced material came from blood. The receptors come from a man aged 18 to 35 in good health.

V gene TRBV25-1 combines with J gene TRBJ1-2, with unresolved D. The CDR3 is made up of 13 amino acids. The germline V gene encodes CDR1 MGHDK and CDR2 SYGVNS. V dropped 1 base and J dropped 4 bases, with 7 bases sitting between them. The CDR3 loop reads CASSESAVYGYTF. The CDR3 nucleotides read TGTGCCAGCAGTGAATCGGCCGTCTATGGCTACACCTTC.

This sequence joins TRBV27 and TRBJ1-5, with D possibly being TRBD1 (5 bases). Trimming removed 3 bases from V and 2 bases from J, with 11 bases in between. Germline V CDR1 and CDR2: MNHEY, SMNVEV (reference sequence). The CDR3 is made up of 15 amino acids. The CDR3 sequence is CASSLGGRRNQPQHF. CDR3 sequence (DNA): TGTGCCAGCAGTTTGGGGGGGAGGCGCAATCAGCCCCAGCATTTT.

This chain links TRBV6-2 or TRBV6-3 with TRBJ2-3; D not certain. With 6 bases removed from V and 7 bases from J, the gap between germline ends came to 14 bases. The CDR3 spans 13 residues. The germline gives CDR1 MNHEY, CDR2 SVGEGT. The CDR3 region has the DNA TGTGCCAGCAGCTTACCCCCTATGAATACGCAGTATTTT. Its protein product is CASSLPPMNTQYF.

The V gene is TRBV30, the J gene TRBJ2-5; 9 nucleotides line up with TRBD2. CDR1 and CDR2 (germline): GTSNPN, SVGIG (reference sequence). The junction had 4 bases not matched to a gene; V was cut back by 2 bases and J by 9 bases. The CDR3 loop spans 12 amino acids. The CDR3 protein is CAWSSQRGAQYF. CDR3 DNA: TGTGCCTGGAGTTCACAGCGGGGGGCCCAGTACTTC.

This rearrangement joins TRBV30 to TRBJ2-2; no clear D gene. Trimming left V 0 bases short and J 2 bases short, with 4 bases between. CDR3 length: 13 residues. Germline lookup yields CDR1 GTSNPN and CDR2 SVGIG (reference sequence). This chain's CDR3 is CAWSVANTGELFF. The CDR3 bases are TGTGCCTGGAGTGTGGCCAACACCGGGGAGCTGTTTTTT.

This sequence joins TRBV19 and TRBJ1-4, with a weak D call TRBD1 (6 bases). CDR1 and CDR2 from the germline V gene are LNHDA and SQIVND (reference sequence). V shed 8 bases and J shed 4 bases, with 11 bases lying between them. The CDR3 length is 13 residues. Here the CDR3 DNA reads TGTGCCAGTTCTGACAGGCTTAATGAAAAACTGTTTTTT. Translation: CASSDRLNEKLFF. Together with reference TRBV19 and TRBJ1-4, the CDR3 gives the full variable domain: DGGITQSPKYLFRKEGQNVTLSCEQNLNHDAMYWYRQDPGQGLRLIYYSQIVNDFQKGDIAEGYSVSREKKESFPLTVTSAQKNPTAFYLCASSDRLNEKLFFGSGTQLSVL.

The V and J genes are TRBV7-3 and TRBJ2-3; TRBD2 matches at 16 bases. Germline values: CDR1 SGHTA, CDR2 FQGTGA. Trimming took 0 bases from V and 5 from J; bases not matched to a gene: 8. The CDR3 totals 19 residues. The CDR3 protein is CASSLTGLAGGPERDTQYF. CDR3 coding DNA: TGTGCCAGCAGCTTAACGGGACTAGCGGGGGGGCCTGAAAGAGATACGCAGTATTTT.

This chain uses TRBV10-2 with TRBJ1-2; maybe TRBD1 (5 bases). The V end lost 0 bases, the J end lost 5 bases, and 10 bases lay between the germline ends. The CDR3 extends over 14 amino acids. Germline V gene sequence: CDR1 WSHSY, CDR2 SAAADI. This CDR3 reads CASSESLAGYGYTF. The CDR3 region has the DNA TGCGCCAGCAGTGAGTCGTTAGCAGGGTATGGCTACACCTTC.

The chain carries TRBV29-1 and TRBJ1-6; TRBD1 matches at 10 bases. Germline CDR1 and CDR2: SQVTM and ANQGSEA. The CDR3 spans 13 residues. After removal of 6 bases from V and 7 bases from J, the junction contained 3 bases not matched to a gene. In DNA, the CDR3 is TGCAGCGTGGGACAGGGGCTGAATTCACCCCTCCACTTT. It is translated as CSVGQGLNSPLHF. Looking up the rest from reference TRBV29-1 and TRBJ1-6 gives the full variable domain: SAVISQKPSRDICQRGTSLTIQCQVDSQVTMMFWYRQQPGQSLTLIATANQGSEATYESGFVIDKFPISRPNLTFSTLTVSNMSPEDSSIYLCSVGQGLNSPLHFGNGTRLTVT.

The genes are TRBV5-1 and TRBJ2-7; 9 nucleotides align to TRBD1. There are 15 residues in the CDR3. J was trimmed by 2 bases and V by 2 bases; bases with no gene match: 5. Germline loops: CDR1 SGHRS, CDR2 YFSETQ. The CDR3 sequence: CASSLGQGSTYEQYF. The CDR3 bases are TGCGCCAGCAGCTTAGGACAGGGGTCCACCTACGAGCAGTACTTC.

The chain couples TRBV2 to TRBJ1-5; possible D gene TRBD1, 6 bases. Trimming pared 8 bases from V and 2 bases from J, leaving 16 bases between. CDR1 and CDR2 (germline): SNHLY, FYNNEI. CDR3 size: 15 residues. CDR3 nucleotides: TGTGCCAGCCGGAGCGGGGGGCTCGGCAATCAGCCCCAGCATTTT. Translating it yields CASRSGGLGNQPQHF.

As regards this clone: This sample includes further DNA sequences coding for the same CDR3. The chain recombines TRBV6-5 with TRBJ1-2; TRBD1 agrees at 7 bases. The length of the CDR3 is 12 residues. The germline V gene has CDR1 MNHEY and CDR2 SVGAGI. After removal of 6 bases from V and 4 bases from J, the junction contained 2 bases not matched to a gene. CDR3 residues: CASSRTGYGYTF. CDR3 bases: TGTGCCAGCAGCAGGACAGGCTATGGCTACACCTTC.

The V gene is TRBV25-1, the J gene TRBJ1-2, with D possibly being TRBD1 (6 bases). V was shortened by 8 bases and J by 4 bases, with 14 bases between the two germline ends. The CDR3 is made up of 13 amino acids. The germline gives CDR1 MGHDK, CDR2 SYGVNS. The CDR3 reads CASRRGGAYGYTF. The CDR3 DNA sequence: TGTGCCAGCCGTCGCGGGGGCGCCTATGGCTACACCTTC.

The chain links TRBV5-1 to TRBJ1-1; D ambiguous. CDR3 length equals 13 residues. V dropped 2 bases and J dropped 2 bases, with 7 bases sitting between them. In germline, CDR1 is SGHRS, CDR2 YFSETQ. CDR3 sequence reads: CASSFNFNTEAFF. CDR3 nucleotides: TGCGCCAGCAGCTTCAATTTCAACACTGAAGCTTTCTTT.

CDR3 DNA: TGTGCCAGTAGTCCCGGGGAGCTAGCCAAAAACATTCAGTACTTC. Translation: CASSPGELAKNIQYF. The chain links TRBV19 to TRBJ2-4; perhaps TRBD2 as D (5 bases). The length of the CDR3 is 15 residues. Trimming took 5 bases from V and 0 from J, leaving 11 bases between them. In germline, CDR1 is LNHDA, CDR2 SQIVND (reference sequence).

The V gene is TRBV19, the J gene TRBJ1-3; TRBD1 agrees at 9 bases. With V trimmed by 3 bases and J by 8 bases, 8 bases remained unmatched. CDR1 and CDR2 from the germline V gene are LNHDA and SQIVND (reference sequence). The CDR3 consists of 15 residues. The CDR3 DNA sequence: TGTGCCAGTAGTATCCAGACAGGGGGTACGGACACCATATATTTT. It codes for CASSIQTGGTDTIYF.

This rearrangement joins TRBV5-6 to TRBJ1-2, with TRBD1 identical over 10 bases. The CDR3 runs 16 residues. V gave up 6 bases and J gave up 4 bases; unmatched junction bases: 12. The germline gives CDR1 SGHDT, CDR2 YYEEEE. The CDR3 bases are TGTGCCAGCACCGGGACGACAGGGGGCTTCCTCTATGGCTACACCTTC. Amino acid sequence: CASTGTTGGFLYGYTF.

The chain employs TRBV6-6 and TRBJ1-1; 8 bases fit TRBD1. With V trimmed by 5 bases and J by 7 bases, 3 bases remained unmatched. Germline CDR1 MNHNY, CDR2 SVGAGI (reference sequence). CDR3 length equals 12 residues. CDR3 protein: CASSGTGYEAFF. CDR3 bases: TGTGCCAGCAGTGGGACAGGATATGAAGCTTTCTTT.

The J gene is TRBJ2-3, the V gene TRBV5-1, with 15 bases fitting TRBD2. The germline CDR1 and CDR2 sequences are SGHRS and YFSETQ. CDR3 length equals 15 residues. V gave up 6 bases and J gave up 5 bases; unmatched junction bases: 4. CDR3 loop: CASTRTSGGVDTQYF. CDR3 nucleotides: TGCGCCAGCACCCGGACTAGCGGGGGGGTAGATACGCAGTATTTT. Supplemented by reference TRBV5-1 and TRBJ2-3, the full variable domain reads KAGVTQTPRYLIKTRGQQVTLSCSPISGHRSVSWYQQTPGQGLQFLFEYFSETQRNKGNFPGRFSGRQFSNSRSEMNVSTLELGDSALYLCASTRTSGGVDTQYFGPGTRLTVL.

The chain recombines TRBV7-7 with TRBJ2-7, with 9 bases aligning to TRBD1. The CDR3 loop spans 15 amino acids. CDR1 and CDR2 (germline): SSHAT, FNYEAQ (reference sequence). V was pared by 4 bases and J by 0 bases, with 4 bases of the junction left unmatched. The CDR3 protein is CASSSGTGSSYEQYF. In DNA, the CDR3 is TGTGCCAGCAGCTCTGGGACAGGGAGCTCCTACGAGCAGTACTTC.

This clone was picked up a small number of times. V is TRBV2 and J is TRBJ1-2; 8 bases are a match to TRBD1. V shed 4 bases, J shed 5 bases, and the junction held 6 bases outside the gene matches. CDR1 and CDR2 (germline): SNHLY, FYNNEI. The CDR3 is 14 amino acids. In DNA, the CDR3 is TGTGCCAGCAGTGCAGGGGGCGCTGGGTATGGCTACACCTTC. It translates to CASSAGGAGYGYTF.

The rearrangement uses TRBV18 and TRBJ1-6; perhaps TRBD1 as D (6 bases). The germline V gene encodes CDR1 KGHSH and CDR2 LQKENI. Trimming removed 2 bases from V and 4 bases from J, with 18 bases in between. The CDR3 extends over 18 amino acids. CDR3 region: CASSPTDSGVGYNSPLHF. In DNA form, the CDR3 reads TGTGCCAGCTCACCAACGGACAGTGGGGTCGGATATAATTCACCCCTCCACTTT. Looking up the rest from reference TRBV18 and TRBJ1-6 gives the full variable domain: NAGVMQNPRHLVRRRGQEARLRCSPMKGHSHVYWYRQLPEEGLKFMVYLQKENIIDESGMPKERFSAEFPKEGPSILRIQQVVRGDSAAYFCASSPTDSGVGYNSPLHFGNGTRLTVT.